This T cell receptor (beta chain) is drawn from a study of CD8 T cells in ankylosing spondylitis. This clonotype has at least ten counts. Each CDR3 protein is one row after TCRdb ran MiXCR on the 5' RACE reads. The sample shows roughly 40,000 distinct CDR3 sequences, 9.5% to 12% of them seen only once. This receptor was identified in a male donor with ankylosing spondylitis or in good health (not recorded which). The sequencing sample was made of blood, either unsorted or a sorted T cell fraction (not recorded which).

The CDR3 DNA reads as TGTGCCAGCAGTGAATGGGGAGGGGCAGAGACCCAGTACTTC. This sequence encodes CASSEWGGAETQYF. The rearrangement joins TRBV25-1 to TRBJ2-5; 7 bases align to TRBD2. CDR1 is MGHDK and CDR2 is SYGVNS in the germline V gene. The CDR3 is made up of 14 amino acids. The J segment lost 4 bases and the V segment lost 1 base, leaving 3 bases of the junction unmatched.